What follows describes a single TCR beta chain. Its antigen specificity is not known. No much larger clone is present one base from it, and per-base qualities are unavailable. This sample was included in a study of cytomegalovirus exposure and HLA in healthy donors (dated by TCRdb to about 2017). Study-level background: According to an earlier analysis of around 600 of the donors, about 179 million T cells yielded some 110 million unique TCR beta sequences and approximately 280 Gb of sequence data. Using immunosequencing, the study profiled T cell repertoires from some 670 subjects and related those repertoires to cytomegalovirus serostatus. Donor age, sex, ethnicity and CMV serostatus were compiled alongside the repertoire data. HLA typing included class I and class II loci at four-digit resolution. The aim of the study was to test whether cataloging public T cell receptors could identify signatures of past pathogen exposure. An early release covering roughly 580 HLA-typed donors comprised 250 to 350 gigabases of sequencing data and roughly 86 million unique TCR sequences. Among about 370 genotyped donors of the cohort, an average of approximately 200,000 unique TCR beta nucleotide sequences was sequenced per donor, of which about 18% were non-productive. Every discovery cohort repertoire had been produced on one sequencing platform. Genome-wide SNP genotypes for about 60% of the roughly 670 donors were used in a later genetic analysis, which treated that subset as a discovery cohort. To decide whether each TCR beta V gene segment behaved as functional or pseudogenic, an earlier analysis of fewer than 750 of the donors relied on high-throughput TCR beta sequencing. Rather than using new phenotypic data, the later analysis identified candidate immune exposures from TCR beta sequences and from how often those sequences occurred across donors. The study combined high-throughput TCR immunosequencing, statistical association of individual TCRs with disease status, and machine learning to predict cytomegalovirus infection status. Typing coverage varied by locus: roughly 620-640 donors for A, B, C, DRB1 and DQB1; roughly 560 for DQA1; about 600 for DPA1; around 450 for DPB1. Of the 350 to 400 genotyped donors, about 80% fell in the genetic ancestry cluster associated with self-reported Caucasian donors. A later analysis re-analyzed previously published TCR beta repertoires from roughly 690 donors and added high-resolution HLA genotyping to study TCR occurrence patterns. Several DR-DQ haplotypes were handled as single units for association and clustering, since linkage in the cohort was strong. A separate validation cohort of approximately 130 different subjects was used in addition to the 666-subject first cohort.

The paper as a whole reports these results and caveats: A later analysis found that most CMV-associated TCR beta chains appeared HLA-restricted, with HLA associations seemingly driven largely by CMV exposure. While some public TCRs were present in many individuals, most TCR sequences turned up only very rarely across donors. Because HLA typing was unavailable for some donors at each locus, only the typed subset was used in association tests. According to a later genetic analysis, donors in an Asian-associated ancestry cluster had fewer N-insertions in productive TCRs than the approximately 700-donor mean. A group of highly shared sequence variants was considered likely to be a technical artifact of the sequencing pipeline. According to the authors, the approach could potentially be generalized to other disease states and immunological phenotypes. CMV serostatus was the only immune exposure information available for the cohort. When HLA alleles, especially DR and DQ, strongly co-occurred, TCR associations were difficult to assign to individual alleles. This cohort had only TCR beta chains sequenced, and the lack of alpha or paired-chain data limited which features could be detected. Cytomegalovirus status was reported to be diagnosed by the classifier with high specificity and sensitivity in both the original and validation cohorts. The study listed 150 to 200 TCR beta chains as associated with cytomegalovirus. Sequencing depth was assumed to be roughly uniform across donors in the presence/absence analyses, though that assumption may not hold. In a later analysis, TCR association rates were found to vary across HLA loci, with the most associated TCRs seen for DRB1 alleles and the fewest for HLA-C alleles. Three of the identified cytomegalovirus-associated TCR beta chains were confirmed in vitro to be specific for cytomegalovirus antigens. Fewer than 20 rarely observed V segments, including chromosome 9 orphons, were excluded from the earlier analysis of almost 600 of the donors because counts were too low. Linkage disequilibrium might explain the correlated functional status among segregating V segments, but an unknown experimental factor could not be ruled out. An earlier analysis of around 540 of the donors showed that most TCR beta V segments appeared in productive rearrangements either about 90% or about 30% of the time, which broadly matched IMGT annotations. In a later analysis, several top co-occurrence clusters were reported to appear linked to parvovirus B19, influenza, CMV and Epstein-Barr virus. V-gene and J-gene trimming of TCR beta chains was associated with a missense DCLRE1C variant in a later genetic analysis, and the association was replicated in an independent cohort. A later analysis found that HLA-associated TCR beta chains were more clonally expanded and had lower generation probabilities than equally common non-associated chains. A later analysis associated 16,951 TCR beta sequences with specific HLA alleles at a false discovery rate of 0.05. A further reported finding was that TCR beta sequences accurately predicted the HLA-A and HLA-B alleles for most subjects in the first cohort.

The cohort consisted of approximately 690 healthy bone marrow donors. Cohort members were all nominally healthy when sampled, although unrecorded immune exposures were likely present. The donor tested CMV seropositive and was one of the 289 seropositive cohort members. Every donor gave a peripheral blood sample, and the peripheral blood mononuclear cells from that sample were used for TCR beta sequencing. Genomic DNA extraction from the blood cell samples was performed with the Qiagen DNeasy Blood Extraction Kit. Libraries were constructed by the immunoSEQ multiplex PCR assay. The multiplex PCR relied on a mix of 60 forward primers for TCR Vbeta segments and 13 reverse primers for TCR Jbeta segments. A multiplex PCR assay on genomic DNA amplified the CDR3 region of rearranged TCR beta genes. The amplified TCR beta libraries were sequenced on the Illumina HiSeq System as 87-base-pair reads. Per the authors' processing: A later analysis tallied 70 million to 100 million unique TCR beta chains across the 666 repertoires, and approximately 9.9 million of those chains were shared by two or more donors. Raw reads were error-corrected and collapsed into unique sequences with a nearest-neighbor algorithm that merged closely related sequences to remove PCR and sequencing errors. To assign V, D and J gene segments, CDR3 sequences were aligned to IMGT reference sequences. For a sequence to be retained, a match of at least six nucleotides to both a V gene segment and a J gene segment was required. Rearrangements were classified as productive when the CDR3 lacked stop codons and remained in frame with V and J, and all other rearrangements were classified as non-productive. CDR3 was defined by IMGT convention, running from the second conserved V-encoded cysteine to the conserved J-encoded phenylalanine. The earlier analysis of a few hundred of the donors excluded any sequence lacking an unambiguous match to a single V gene segment. In an earlier analysis of more than 500 of the donors, a V segment was called functional when productive rearrangements were above 56.7%, and segregating when the standard deviation between donors exceeded 5%. A statistical classification framework was built to diagnose cytomegalovirus status from the catalog of TCR beta chain sequences. V and J gene assignment, in a later analysis, came from comparing TCR nucleotide sequences with IMGT/GENE-DB human TR gene sequences. The TCRdist pipeline was used in a later analysis to assign CDR3 sequences and most-parsimonious VDJ recombination scenarios. In a later analysis, each TCR beta chain was defined by its CDR3 amino acid sequence together with its V-gene family, and reads without a unique V-gene family were excluded. In a later analysis, 550 to 650 highly shared, low-generation-probability nucleotide sequences were removed to address suspected cross-contamination and a sequencing artifact. For each public chain, a later analysis derived a clonal expansion index from normalized ranks of inferred template counts within each repertoire. A later analysis computed generation probabilities with a VDJ recombination model fitted to out-of-frame rearrangements, and checked the results against IGoR. Hypergeometric tests were used in a later analysis to score TCR-TCR, TCR-HLA and TCR-CMV co-occurrence, with a repertoire-size bias correction applied to the TCR pairs. A later analysis estimated false discovery rates by permuting HLA or CMV assignments 20 times. In a later analysis, co-occurring TCRs were grouped using DBSCAN, and TCRdist sequence similarity was added for clustering within HLA-allele-positive subsets. Co-occurrence clustering excluded repertoires with fewer than 30,000 or more than 120,000 public chains, plus five with anomalous nucleotide sharing. Drawn from immuneACCESS, this table holds only the in-frame rearrangements with V and J called that TCRdb kept. Clones are partly lost; checked studies trace under half to an unresolved V gene and leave the rest unexplained. V and J calls plus clone size are reproduced from that table; the DNA served to infer D and trimming. Present in this sample are 150,000 to 200,000 clones, approximately 84% of which were seen just once. The leading ten clones occupy under 5% of the sample.

This clonotype was sampled from a girl between 5 and 17 years old in good health and CMV-seropositive. Sequenced material: PBMCs.

The DNA sequence is given as TGCGCCAGCAGCTCGTTAACAGGGACCTACGAGCAGTACTTC. It encodes CASSSLTGTYEQYF. The sequence is built from TRBV5-1 and TRBJ2-7, with a tentative D gene TRBD1 over 6 matching bases. V is pared back by 3 bases and J by 2 bases, with 12 bases lying between the germline termini. CDR1 and CDR2, per the germline V gene, are SGHRS and YFSETQ. Including the terminal cysteine and phenylalanine, the CDR3 comprises 14 residues. The read is trimmed to its CDR3 DNA, 42 bases read in frame from base 1.